The 2 T cell receptor beta chains reported below all come from one sample, sequenced in a study of T cells and Merkel cell carcinoma outcomes. Sequenced by immunoSEQ multiplex PCR; TCRdb stores in-frame clones only, minus some. The table lists about 15,000 clones, roughly 92% of them singletons. The sample consisted of tumor tissue from Merkel cell carcinoma. The receptors come from a human donor with Merkel cell carcinoma.

This clone was counted between two and nine times. The genes are TRBV9 and TRBJ2-7; D tentatively reads TRBD1 or TRBD2 (6 bases each). With 4 bases removed from V and 3 bases from J, the gap between germline ends came to 11 bases. The germline V gene has CDR1 SGDLS and CDR2 YYNGEE. The CDR3 loop spans 13 amino acids. CDR3 loop: CASSRGQDYEQYF. CDR3 coding DNA: TGTGCCAGCAGCCGGGGGCAGGACTACGAGCAGTACTTC.

The chain combines TRBV29-1 with TRBJ2-7; D not resolved. The CDR3 runs 13 residues. Per the germline V gene, CDR1 is SQVTM and CDR2 is ANQGSEA. Trimming removed 5 bases at V and 2 bases at J, with 13 bases between. The CDR3 DNA reads TGCAGCGTTAGAGAAGCCGGACCCTACGAGCAGTACTTC. This codes for CSVREAGPYEQYF.